This T cell receptor (beta chain) was documented in a study of glioma-infiltrating T cells. The length of the CDR3 is 14 residues. The ends lost 6 bases at V and 4 bases at J; junction bases unmatched: 6. CDR1 and CDR2 from the germline V gene are MDHEN and SYDVKM. The iRepertoire nested amplicon-rescue multiplex PCR amplified TCR alpha and beta CDR3s from RNA. A single record per CDR3 protein comes from TCRdb applying MiXCR to the multiplex PCR reads. The sample holds approximately 93,000 distinct CDR3 sequences, 35% to 45% seen once. The source of this sequence is a human donor with low-grade glioma or glioblastoma, undergoing nonglioma brain surgery, or in good health (not recorded which). Sequenced: glioma tissue, nonneoplastic brain tissue, or PBMCs (not recorded which). V usage is TRBV28 and J usage is TRBJ2-5, with 9 bases matching TRBD2. The CDR3 DNA reads TGTGCCAGCAGACCGGGAGCGGGAGGAGAGACCCAGTACTTC. It encodes CASRPGAGGETQYF.